This paragraph reports one T cell receptor beta chain. Its antigen is currently not known. Per-base qualities were not stored, and no clone one base away is much larger. This entry is derived from a study of identical twins' blood T cells (dated by TCRdb to about 2013). Regarding the research as a whole: The approximately 12 libraries, six for the alpha chain and six for the beta chain, together yielded about 50 million Illumina reads. TCR alpha and beta chain repertoires of three pairs of monozygous twins were compared using next-generation sequencing to assess genetic influence on repertoire formation. Results and caveats for the whole study, not just this receptor: Among the most abundant TCRbeta clonotypes, more CDR3 sequences were shared by each donor with her twin than with unrelated donors. Twin pairs were reported to be markedly more alike in V gene usage than unrelated donors were, even when looking at non-selected out-of-frame TCRbeta clonotypes. Because the twins were reared together, environmental influences could not be excluded as an explanation for twin similarity. The count of CDR3 clonotypes shared by two donors depended mainly on the product of the two donors' cloneset sizes, and twins did not clearly depart from this trend. Independent studies were stated to be required to validate the proposed role of the TCRalpha J segment in MHC recognition during thymic selection.

The method behind the library was 5' RACE. TCRdb shows the sequencer as Illumina Genome Analyzer IIx. The RNA-based TCR cDNA libraries were made using a previously described protocol that was modified in several ways. To prevent cross-contamination, sample-specific barcodes were added to both ends of each TCR cDNA library during cDNA synthesis and amplification. For the original study's pipeline: Each individual had between about 90,000 and nearly 550,000 identified clonotypes, and each library contained roughly 2.2 to 3.6 million CDR3-containing reads. Reads with improper barcode index combinations were discarded, after which clonesets were built for each library with the MiTCR software. While assembling CDR3 clonotypes, MiTCR corrected PCR and sequencing errors and either filtered or rescued low-quality reads. Artificial out-of-frame clonotypes were removed by being mapped to in-frame sequences, with one indel in the CDR3 allowed. To measure how similar V and J gene usage was between donors, Jensen-Shannon divergence was divided by mean entropy. The public reads were reanalyzed by TCRdb: fastp trimming at Q25, MiXCR alignment, in-frame beta chains only. Rows are unified per CDR3 protein, each entry keeping the most common DNA and genes. TCRdb, rather than the study authors, made the V and J calls. The sample table contains hundreds of thousands of distinct CDR3 sequences; only one count was recorded for roughly 31% of them. The top ten clonotypes cover roughly 6.1% of the sample.

Donors were six healthy women forming three monozygous twin pairs. All three twin pairs had been raised together and were thought likely to have encountered the same vaccines and infectious agents. RNA was isolated from peripheral blood mononuclear cells and used to prepare TCR cDNA libraries. The sequence derives from a woman aged 18-55 years in good health. Sequencing was done on a sample of PBMCs.

Here is the DNA: TGCGCCAGCAGCTTTGGGGGGGATGAAGCTTTCTTT. Its translation is CASSFGGDEAFF. Here the chain combines TRBV5-1 and TRBJ1-1; a tentative D call is TRBD1 (5 bases match). In the germline V gene, CDR1 corresponds to SGHRS and CDR2 to YFSETQ. Reading from cysteine to phenylalanine, the CDR3 counts 12 amino acids. The kept DNA is CDR3 alone, 36 bases in frame from the first base. V loses 2 bases of germline sequence and J loses 7 bases, and the interval between the two ends is 9 bases.